A selection of T cell receptor beta chains follows, all from one sample in a study of glioma-infiltrating T cells. TCRdb used MiXCR to reprocess the multiplex PCR reads, holding one entry per CDR3 protein. Altogether some 120,000 distinct CDR3 sequences are present, 20% to 25% being singletons, with the ten largest covering 15%. Sequencing input: glioma tissue, nonneoplastic brain tissue, or PBMCs (not recorded which). The receptors were gathered from a human donor with low-grade glioma or glioblastoma, undergoing nonglioma brain surgery, or in good health (not recorded which). Both conserved end residues are part of each CDR3. The D gene is left open where the match is weak. Clone size, where shown, is once, few, many, or a class for clones that have expanded.

J: TRBJ2-5; V: TRBV6-2/TRBV6-3; D: -; size: many; DNA: TGTGCCAGCAGTTACTCGGCAGTACCCCGCCCCCAGTACTTC; CDR3: CASSYSAVPRPQYF
J: TRBJ1-5; V: TRBV20-1; D: -; size: many; DNA: TGCAGTGCTAGCTGGCACCTTAGCAATCAGCCCCAGCATTTT; CDR3: CSASWHLSNQPQHF
J: TRBJ1-1; V: TRBV7-9; D: -; size: many; DNA: TGTGCCAGCAGCTCCCCCCCAGAGAACACTGAAGCTTTCTTT; CDR3: CASSSPPENTEAFF
J: TRBJ2-1; V: TRBV4-1; D: -; size: many; DNA: TGCGCCAGCAGCCGAACGTATGCGCCTGGGAATGAGCAGTTCTTC; CDR3: CASSRTYAPGNEQFF
J: TRBJ1-6; V: TRBV2; D: -; size: many; DNA: TGTGCCAGCAGGGCGACTAATTCACCCCTCCACTTT; CDR3: CASRATNSPLHF
J: TRBJ1-1; V: TRBV27; D: TRBD1; size: many; DNA: TGTGCCAGCAGTTTATCGCCAGGGGGCTGGACTGAAGCTTTCTTT; CDR3: CASSLSPGGWTEAFF
J: TRBJ2-3; V: TRBV15; D: -; size: many; DNA: TGTGCCACCAGCAGAGATAGCGCCACAGATACGCAGTATTTT; CDR3: CATSRDSATDTQYF
J: TRBJ2-5; V: TRBV7-9; D: -; size: few; DNA: TGTGCCAGCAGCTTAAGCCAGGTCCAACAAGAGACCCAGTACTTC; CDR3: CASSLSQVQQETQYF
J: TRBJ1-1; V: TRBV18; D: -; size: many; DNA: TGTGCCAGCTCACCACGCGAGGACTCCCCTGCTTTCTTT; CDR3: CASSPREDSPAFF
J: TRBJ2-5; V: TRBV7-2; D: -; size: many; DNA: TGTGCCAGCAGCCCCGGACGCTTAGAAGAGACCCAGTACTTC; CDR3: CASSPGRLEETQYF
J: TRBJ2-7; V: TRBV12-3/TRBV12-4; D: -; size: -; DNA: TGTGCCAGCAGTTCAGGGGCACAGGGTCGCTACGAGCAGTACTTC; CDR3: CASSSGAQGRYEQYF
J: TRBJ2-7; V: TRBV20-1; D: -; size: -; DNA: TGCAGTGCTGGAGATTGGGGGCCCACCCGTGACGAGCAGTACTTC; CDR3: CSAGDWGPTRDEQYF
J: TRBJ2-1; V: TRBV4-3; D: TRBD2; size: many; DNA: TGCGCCAGCAGCCGGATGTTTGGTGGAGCGGGAGACGAGCAGTTCTTC; CDR3: CASSRMFGGAGDEQFF
J: TRBJ2-5; V: TRBV2; D: -; size: many; DNA: TGTGCCAGCAGTCGACCGACCCAGTACTTC; CDR3: CASSRPTQYF
J: TRBJ2-5; V: TRBV6-6; D: TRBD2; size: many; DNA: TGTGCCAGCAGTTACTCGGGATCGGTAGCGGGAGGGCCGAGAGAGACCCAGTACTTC; CDR3: CASSYSGSVAGGPRETQYF
J: TRBJ1-1; V: TRBV29-1; D: -; size: -; DNA: TGCAGCGTTGCGGGTTTGTTGTCAACTGAAGCTTTCTTT; CDR3: CSVAGLLSTEAFF
J: TRBJ1-2; V: TRBV3-1; D: -; size: many; DNA: TGTGCCAGCAGCCCCAGGCAGGAAGCGAACGGCTACACCTTC; CDR3: CASSPRQEANGYTF
J: TRBJ2-5; V: TRBV27; D: -; size: many; DNA: TGTGCCAGCAGTTCATCCCCTCAAGGGACCCAGTACTTC; CDR3: CASSSSPQGTQYF
J: TRBJ2-7; V: TRBV9; D: -; size: -; DNA: TGTGCCAGCAGCGCAGGGGAGGCTGACGACTACGAGCAGTACTTC; CDR3: CASSAGEADDYEQYF
J: TRBJ2-7; V: TRBV7-9; D: -; size: -; DNA: TGTGCCAGCAGCCCAGACGGACAGCTAATCTACGAGCAGTACTTC; CDR3: CASSPDGQLIYEQYF
J: TRBJ1-5; V: TRBV7-8; D: TRBD1; size: many; DNA: TGTGCCAGCAGCTTAGACAGGACAGGGGCCCAGCATTTT; CDR3: CASSLDRTGAQHF
J: TRBJ2-3; V: TRBV27; D: -; size: -; DNA: TGTGCCAGCAGTCCACTAAAGGGAATCAGCACAGATACGCAGTATTTT; CDR3: CASSPLKGISTDTQYF
J: TRBJ2-3; V: TRBV29-1; D: -; size: many; DNA: TGCAGCGTTGTTCCTACTACTCGAGATACGCAGTATTTT; CDR3: CSVVPTTRDTQYF
J: TRBJ2-7; V: TRBV6-1; D: -; size: many; DNA: TGTGCCAGCAGTGCTCGAGAGAGCTTCTACGAGCAGTACTTC; CDR3: CASSARESFYEQYF
J: TRBJ2-5; V: TRBV7-2; D: -; size: many; DNA: TGTGCCAGCAGTTTATCCCGTGAGACCCAGTACTTC; CDR3: CASSLSRETQYF
J: TRBJ1-1; V: TRBV5-1; D: -; size: few; DNA: TGCGCCAGCAGCTTGGCGACAGCCCTGAACACTGAAGCTTTCTTT; CDR3: CASSLATALNTEAFF
J: TRBJ2-1; V: TRBV18; D: -; size: few; DNA: TGTGCCAGCTCAGAGCGCCGGGACGACCTCCAGTTCTTC; CDR3: CASSERRDDLQFF
J: TRBJ2-5; V: TRBV12-5; D: -; size: many; DNA: TGTGCTAGTGGACTGACGATGGAAGAGACCCAGTACTTC; CDR3: CASGLTMEETQYF
J: TRBJ2-3; V: TRBV29-1; D: -; size: -; DNA: TGCAGCGTCGAAACTAGTGTGAGAACAGATACGCAGTATTTT; CDR3: CSVETSVRTDTQYF
J: TRBJ2-2; V: TRBV6-2/TRBV6-3; D: -; size: -; DNA: TGTGCCAGCAGTGCCGGTCGGGTACCCGGGGAACCGTTTTTT; CDR3: CASSAGRVPGEPFF
J: TRBJ2-6; V: TRBV27; D: -; size: -; DNA: TGTGCCAGCAGTTCCCTACTAATACGCTCTGGGGCCAACGTCCTGACTTTC; CDR3: CASSSLLIRSGANVLTF
J: TRBJ2-7; V: TRBV12-3/TRBV12-4; D: TRBD2; size: few; DNA: TGTGCCAGCAGTCCTATCGGACTAGCGGGAGACAACTACGAGCAGTACTTC; CDR3: CASSPIGLAGDNYEQYF
J: TRBJ1-4; V: TRBV4-1; D: -; size: -; DNA: TGCGCCAGCAGCCAAGACGGGGGGCGCCGATATGAAAAACTGTTTTTT; CDR3: CASSQDGGRRYEKLFF
J: TRBJ2-7; V: TRBV24-1; D: TRBD1; size: many; DNA: TGTGCCACCCAACAGGGGGGAGCCTCCTACGAGCAGTACTTC; CDR3: CATQQGGASYEQYF
J: TRBJ2-5; V: TRBV6-1; D: -; size: -; DNA: TGTGCCAGCAGCCTACGGACCACAGGGACCCTCACAGAGACCCAGTACTTC; CDR3: CASSLRTTGTLTETQYF
J: TRBJ2-7; V: TRBV27; D: -; size: many; DNA: TGTGCCAGCAGTTTCCGAGCGCCAGTAGTGGAGCAGTACTTC; CDR3: CASSFRAPVVEQYF
J: TRBJ2-7; V: TRBV20-1; D: -; size: many; DNA: TGCAGTGCGCCGAGCCGCCTAGCGCTTAACTACGAGCAGTACTTC; CDR3: CSAPSRLALNYEQYF
J: TRBJ1-5; V: TRBV7-6; D: -; size: many; DNA: TGTGCCAGCAGCTTAGCGGGTAGCAATCAGCCCCAGCATTTT; CDR3: CASSLAGSNQPQHF
J: TRBJ2-7; V: TRBV6-1; D: TRBD2; size: many; DNA: TGTGCCAGCAGTCCAGCGGGGTCCTACGAGCAGTACTTC; CDR3: CASSPAGSYEQYF
J: TRBJ1-1; V: TRBV5-1; D: -; size: -; DNA: TGCGCCAGCAGCTCGACGGGCAGCGGAGTCACTGAAGCTTTCTTT; CDR3: CASSSTGSGVTEAFF
J: TRBJ1-5; V: TRBV6-1; D: TRBD1; size: many; DNA: TGTGCCAGCAGATCGGACAGGGACAATCAGCCCCAGCATTTT; CDR3: CASRSDRDNQPQHF
J: TRBJ2-1; V: TRBV24-1; D: -; size: few; DNA: TGTGCCACCAGTGAGGCAGGGAAAAACCGTGAGCAGTTCTTC; CDR3: CATSEAGKNREQFF
J: TRBJ2-1; V: TRBV18; D: -; size: many; DNA: TGTGCCAGCTCACCACCGGCACCCCAACACAATAACAATGAGCAGTTCTTC; CDR3: CASSPPAPQHNNNEQFF
J: TRBJ1-1; V: TRBV4-2; D: TRBD1; size: few; DNA: TGTGCCAGCAGCCGAAATGGACAGGGGAGGGCTGAAGCTTTCTTT; CDR3: CASSRNGQGRAEAFF
J: TRBJ2-1; V: TRBV29-1; D: TRBD2; size: -; DNA: TGCAGCGTGGCGGGACTAGCGGGACATGAGCAGTTCTTC; CDR3: CSVAGLAGHEQFF
J: TRBJ1-2; V: TRBV30; D: -; size: few; DNA: TGTGCCTGGGAGCGACCGGACTATGGCTACACCTTC; CDR3: CAWERPDYGYTF
J: TRBJ2-5; V: TRBV7-2; D: -; size: many; DNA: TGTGCCAGCAGTCCATCGCAGGGGAGAGAGACCCAGTACTTC; CDR3: CASSPSQGRETQYF
J: TRBJ2-7; V: TRBV6-1; D: -; size: many; DNA: TGTGCCAGCAGTTGGACAGCAAGCTCCTACGAGCAGTACTTC; CDR3: CASSWTASSYEQYF
J: TRBJ2-4; V: TRBV28; D: -; size: many; DNA: TGTGCCAGCATCCCTGGAGAGGGTGGATCCATTCAGTACTTC; CDR3: CASIPGEGGSIQYF
J: TRBJ2-1; V: TRBV3-1; D: -; size: many; DNA: TGTGCCAGCAGCCAAGCCCCGATGCAACAGGGCTACAATGAGCAGTTCTTC; CDR3: CASSQAPMQQGYNEQFF
J: TRBJ1-1; V: TRBV5-1; D: -; size: many; DNA: TGCGCCAGCAGCTTGGGCGATTTACAGGGAATCACTGAAGCTTTCTTT; CDR3: CASSLGDLQGITEAFF
J: TRBJ1-3; V: TRBV7-4; D: TRBD1; size: many; DNA: TGTGCCAGCAGCCCCCGGGACAGGGACTCTGGAAACACCATATATTTT; CDR3: CASSPRDRDSGNTIYF